This paragraph reports one TCR beta chain. Its antigen remains unidentified. These data come from a study of human thymus T cells. Notes on the study in general: Thymic and blood repertoires appeared to show biased V and J gene usage.

Surgeons resected thymus tissue during corrective heart surgery. Donors were healthy Finnish babies undergoing corrective operations for congenital heart defects. The germline CDR1 and CDR2 sequences are SEHNR and FQNEAQ (reference sequence). Trimming took 5 bases from V and 5 from J; bases not matched to a gene: 13. The CDR3 loop spans 16 amino acids. TCRdb's table, derived via immunoSEQ multiplex PCR, lists solely in-frame clones and lacks some. The top ten clones hold around 0.024% of a sample with about 130,000 clones, over 85% of them seen once. What was sequenced was thymus tissue. The sequence was collected from a boy younger than two with a congenital heart defect but otherwise immunologically healthy. V and J are TRBV7-9 and TRBJ2-7, with 9 nucleotides matching TRBD1. Here the CDR3 DNA reads TGTGCCAGCAGCCCAAGCAAGGGGACAGGGCGCAACGAGCAGTACTTC. Its translation is CASSPSKGTGRNEQYF.